This T cell receptor beta chain emerged from a study of T cell responses to AZD1222 COVID-19 vaccine. The assay was immunoSEQ multiplex PCR, and TCRdb's table has in-frame clones only and misses some. The profile covers about 72,000 clones, with roughly 89% appearing a single time and about 2.5% taken by the ten largest. The germline V gene encodes CDR1 KGHSH and CDR2 LQKENI. V dropped 2 bases and J dropped 9 bases, with 14 bases sitting between them. The CDR3 spans 15 residues. The receptor was derived from an adult in good health. The chain is built from TRBV18 and TRBJ1-6; a weak D match, TRBD1 (6 bases). Sample: peripheral blood, taken on day 0 of AZD1222 vaccination. Written as DNA, the CDR3 is TGTGCCAGCTCACCAAACGGGGGCGCGGGTTCACCCCTCCACTTT. Translation: CASSPNGGAGSPLHF. Looking up the rest from reference TRBV18 and TRBJ1-6 gives the full variable domain: NAGVMQNPRHLVRRRGQEARLRCSPMKGHSHVYWYRQLPEEGLKFMVYLQKENIIDESGMPKERFSAEFPKEGPSILRIQQVVRGDSAAYFCASSPNGGAGSPLHFGNGTRLTVT.